The present T cell receptor (beta chain) was sequenced within a study of cytomegalovirus exposure and HLA in healthy donors. The PCR used 60 Vbeta and 13 Jbeta primers. The protocol was immunoSEQ multiplex PCR, while the TCRdb copy is restricted to in-frame clones and leaves out a portion. Of around 94,000 clones detected, around 78% appear once; the ten largest clones hold approximately 4.8%. This clone was counted a few times. As yet, its antigen is unknown. The V gene's germline CDR1 is MNHEY and CDR2 SMNVEV (reference sequence). After removal of 7 bases from V and 4 bases from J, the junction contained 13 bases not matched to a gene. The CDR3 totals 17 residues. Study outcomes and limitations: Most TCR sequences showed up rarely, but some public TCRs showed up in many donors.

The chain recombines TRBV27 with TRBJ1-2, with 12 bases identical to TRBD1. This TCR derives from a male donor in good health and CMV-seropositive. Sequenced: PBMCs. The DNA of the CDR3 is TGTGCCAGCACCTTTTCGGGACAGGGGGCGCGGGCCTATGGCTACACCTTC. It specifies CASTFSGQGARAYGYTF.